The 5 T cell receptor beta chains given below trace back to one sample, sequenced in a study of blood T cell repertoires in COVID-19. TCRdb's copy holds only in-frame clones and misses some; the assay was immunoSEQ multiplex PCR. Of about 340,000 clones listed, over 70% are singletons. Sequencing input: peripheral blood. The receptors were gathered from a woman aged 45 to 65 with COVID-19, enrolled during active disease.

This chain links TRBV6-5 with TRBJ1-2; the match to TRBD1 covers 8 bases. V gave up 0 bases and J gave up 6 bases; unmatched junction bases: 6. The CDR3 runs to 15 residues. Germline loops: CDR1 MNHEY, CDR2 SVGAGI. In DNA, the CDR3 is TGTGCCAGCAGTTACTCGCAGGGGGCGTACAATGGCTACACCTTC. This codes for CASSYSQGAYNGYTF.

The chain carries TRBV5-1 and TRBJ2-2; TRBD1 matches 8 bases. Losses at the gene ends were 8 bases for V and 6 bases for J; bases not matched to a gene: 12. Germline values: CDR1 SGHRS, CDR2 YFSETQ. The CDR3 is made up of 15 amino acids. This CDR3 reads CASYLAGGLAGELFF. The CDR3 DNA reads TGCGCCAGTTATCTAGCAGGGGGCCTCGCCGGGGAGCTGTTTTTT.

V gene TRBV6-5 combines with J gene TRBJ2-7; D unclear. The CDR3 is 12 residues long. Germline V CDR1 and CDR2: MNHEY, SVGAGI. Between the trimmed V and J ends, which lost 6 bases and 6 bases, there was a span of 12 bases. Written as DNA, the CDR3 is TGTGCCAGCAGCCCCACACATTCCGAGCAGTACTTC. Translating it yields CASSPTHSEQYF.

The J gene is TRBJ2-2, the V gene TRBV13, with 9 bases fitting TRBD1. This CDR3 has 16 residues. Losses at the gene ends were 4 bases for V and 6 bases for J; bases not matched to a gene: 9. Germline V gene data show CDR1 as PRHDT and CDR2 as FYEKMQ (reference sequence). CDR3 in DNA: TGTGCCAGCAGCTACTCCTCCGGACAGGGGTCCGGGGAGCTGTTTTTT. This translates into CASSYSSGQGSGELFF.

The CDR3: CASRLDRGFVNEQFF. The CDR3 bases are TGTGCCAGCAGACTTGACCGGGGTTTTGTCAATGAGCAGTTCTTC. This chain links TRBV7-2 with TRBJ2-1, with a tentative D call TRBD2 (5 bases). Deletions cut 6 bases from V and 6 bases from J, with 18 bases between. The CDR3 has 15 amino acids. Germline V gene data show CDR1 as SGHTA and CDR2 as FQGNSA.